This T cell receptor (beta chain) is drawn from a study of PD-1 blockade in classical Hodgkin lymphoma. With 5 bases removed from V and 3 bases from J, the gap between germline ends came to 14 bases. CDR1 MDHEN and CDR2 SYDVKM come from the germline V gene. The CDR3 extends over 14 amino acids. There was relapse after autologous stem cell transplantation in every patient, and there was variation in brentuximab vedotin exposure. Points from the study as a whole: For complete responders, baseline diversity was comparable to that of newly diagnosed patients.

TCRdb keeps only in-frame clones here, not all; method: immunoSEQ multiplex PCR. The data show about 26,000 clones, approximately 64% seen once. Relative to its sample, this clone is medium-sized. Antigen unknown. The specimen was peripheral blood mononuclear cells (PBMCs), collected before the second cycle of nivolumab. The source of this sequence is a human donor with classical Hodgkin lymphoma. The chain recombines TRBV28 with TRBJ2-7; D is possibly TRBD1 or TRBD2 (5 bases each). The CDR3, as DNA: TGTGCCAGCAGTACGCCGGGACGGAACTACGAGCAGTACTTC. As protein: CASSTPGRNYEQYF.